This TCR beta chain was documented in a study of blood T cells in healthy people across ages. The wider study: Through template switching, about one barcoded beta molecule was captured per two T cells, as measured in model experiments.

V was shortened by 9 bases and J by 4 bases, with 13 bases between the two germline ends. CDR3 length: 13 amino acids. Germline V lookup: CDR1 LNHDA, CDR2 SQIVND (reference sequence). Using a J-beta primer mix together with a sample-barcoded 5' primer, a second PCR was run for roughly 6 to 12 cycles. Each CDR3 protein is one row after TCRdb ran MiXCR on the 5' RACE reads. This table has approximately 960,000 distinct CDR3 sequences, 25% to 30% appearing once. This clonotype was seen a handful of times. The sample also formed part of further work on T cells of mothers and their children. That paper adds: Donors were a few healthy Caucasian mothers and their six children.

The chain combines TRBV19 with TRBJ1-5, with TRBD1 as a possible D gene (5 bases). Specimen: blood. This clonotype was sampled from a woman in her thirties or forties in good health. The CDR3 protein is CASDRGGNQPQHF. CDR3 nucleotides: TGTGCCAGCGATCGCGGGGGGAATCAGCCCCAGCATTTT.